The 14 T cell receptor beta chains in this list originate from one sample, sequenced in a study of shared clonotypes between healthy human individuals. Clones were sequenced by immunoSEQ multiplex PCR, and TCRdb holds only the in-frame ones, with some missing. The sample contains fewer than 600,000 clones, roughly three quarters of which appear only once. Sequencing was carried out using PBMCs. These receptors all come from a woman aged 40 to 50 in good health. Some clones in this sample may be carry-over from other donors' samples.

The chain links TRBV2 to TRBJ2-5, with 8 bases matching TRBD2. Germline V gene sequence: CDR1 SNHLY, CDR2 FYNNEI. The V segment lost 2 bases and the J segment 9 bases; nucleotides outside the gene matches: 11. CDR3 length: 15 residues. CDR3 sequence reads: CASSEWGSGAGSQYF. The CDR3, as DNA: TGTGCCAGCAGTGAATGGGGTAGCGGGGCCGGGTCCCAGTACTTC.

This chain joins TRBV9 and TRBJ2-2; D tentatively reads TRBD1 or TRBD2 (5 bases each). V lost 4 bases to trimming and J lost 5 bases, with 15 bases between them. The length of the CDR3 is 15 residues. The germline V gene has CDR1 SGDLS and CDR2 YYNGEE. The CDR3 DNA reads as TGTGCCAGCAGCAGAGACAGCCGGAGGACCGGGGAGCTGTTTTTT. Protein sequence: CASSRDSRRTGELFF.

This clone appeared a few times. The chain recombines TRBV7-9 with TRBJ1-5; D not certain. This CDR3 has 13 residues. The germline V and J ends were trimmed by 6 bases and 4 bases, with 10 bases remaining between them. The germline CDR1 and CDR2 sequences are SEHNR and FQNEAQ (reference sequence). CDR3 in DNA: TGTGCCAGCAGGGGAGCTTTTAATCAGCCCCAGCATTTT. Its translation: CASRGAFNQPQHF.

To note about this clone: Sequence at one end of the junction differs from germline and may be a read error. The same CDR3 also results from other DNA sequences found in this sample. The rearrangement uses TRBV30 and TRBJ2-2; TRBD2 aligns across 7 bases. CDR3 length: 11 amino acids. Germline-derived CDR1 and CDR2 are GTSNPN and SVGIG (reference sequence). In DNA, the CDR3 is TGTGCCTGGAGTGTACGGGGGGAGCTGTTCTTT. Its protein product is CAWSVRGELFF. The full variable domain, rest sourced from reference TRBV30 and TRBJ2-2, is SQTIHQWPATLVQPVGSPLSLECTVEGTSNPNLYWYRQAAGRGLQLLFYSVGIGQISSEVPQNLSASRPQDRQFILSSKKLLLSDSGFYLCAWSVRGELFFGEGSRLTVL.

This clone was observed a handful of times. CDR3: CASILSGGQPQHF. The CDR3 coding sequence is TGTGCCAGCATCCTTTCGGGTGGTCAGCCCCAGCATTTT. The rearrangement joins TRBV28 to TRBJ1-5; unclear D gene. Trimming removed 7 bases from V and 6 bases from J, with 13 bases in between. CDR1 is MDHEN, CDR2 SYDVKM, per germline. This CDR3 contains 13 residues.

About this clone itself: At one end, the junction sequence differs from germline, possibly due to a read error. The chain joins TRBV2 to TRBJ1-1; perhaps TRBD1 as D (6 bases). Per germline, CDR1 SNHLY and CDR2 FYNNEI. The CDR3 is 14 residues long. This CDR3 reads CASTKDSGYTEASF. DNA of the CDR3: TGTGCCAGCACGAAGGACAGCGGATACACTGAAGCTTCCTTT. The variable domain in full, with the rest retrieved from reference TRBV2 and TRBJ1-1, is EPEVTQTPSHQVTQMGQEVILRCVPISNHLYFYWYRQILGQKVEFLVSFYNNEISEKSEIFDDQFSVERPDGSNFTLKIRSTKLEDSAMYFCASTKDSGYTEASFGQGTRLTVV.

This clone was observed at least ten times. The same CDR3 arises from other DNA sequences in this sample as well. The rearrangement links TRBV7-7 to TRBJ2-2; 10 bases agree with TRBD1. The V gene end was trimmed by 3 bases and the J gene end by 5 bases; junction bases not matched to a gene: 3. Germline V gene data show CDR1 as SSHAT and CDR2 as FNYEAQ (reference sequence). CDR3 size: 15 residues. The CDR3 spells CASSLRTGGTGELFF. The CDR3 nucleotides are TGTGCCAGCAGCTTGAGGACAGGGGGAACCGGGGAGCTGTTTTTT.

The chain couples TRBV21-1 to TRBJ2-7; the tabulated D call, TRBD2, remains unverified against the DNA. TRBV21-1 is deemed a pseudogene. The CDR3 extends over 17 amino acids. As DNA, the CDR3 is TGTGCCAGCAGCAAAGCTAGGAGGGACGGGGTCAACTACGAGCAGTACTTC. Amino acids: CASSKARRDGVNYEQYF.

This rearrangement joins TRBV9 to TRBJ1-2; D might be TRBD1 (6 bases). CDR3 size: 14 residues. CDR1 is SGDLS and CDR2 is YYNGEE in the germline V gene. Trimming pared 0 bases from V and 2 bases from J, leaving 8 bases between. CDR3 in amino acids: CASSVAQGNYGYTF. The CDR3 DNA is TGTGCCAGCAGCGTAGCTCAGGGGAACTATGGCTACACCTTC. The full variable domain, with the rest looked up from reference TRBV9 and TRBJ1-2, is DSGVTQTPKHLITATGQRVTLRCSPRSGDLSVYWYQQSLDQGLQFLIQYYNGEERAKGNILERFSAQQFPDLHSELNLSSLELGDSALYFCASSVAQGNYGYTFGSGTRLTVV.

DNA for the CDR3: TGTGCCAGCAGTCTAGGACTAGCGGGATCCGCAGATACGCAGTATTTT. Translated: CASSLGLAGSADTQYF. This chain joins TRBV28 and TRBJ2-3, with 12 bases aligning to TRBD2. With V trimmed by 5 bases and J by 4 bases, 7 bases remained unmatched. The germline V gene encodes CDR1 MDHEN and CDR2 SYDVKM. The CDR3 spans 16 residues.

The chain joins TRBV27 to TRBJ1-2; 8 bases match TRBD1. CDR3 size: 15 residues. Germline lookup yields CDR1 MNHEY and CDR2 SMNVEV (reference sequence). With 5 bases clipped from V and 1 base from J, the junction kept 6 bases outside the gene matches. The CDR3 sequence is CASSPGTGVNYGYTF. The CDR3 DNA reads TGTGCCAGCAGTCCCGGGACAGGAGTTAACTATGGCTACACCTTC.

This clone came up a few times. The genes are TRBV6-1 and TRBJ2-7; D unclear. Per germline, CDR1 MNHNS and CDR2 SASEGT. This CDR3 is 10 amino acids long. V lost 2 bases, J lost 5 bases, and 1 base lay in between. The CDR3 bases are TGTGCCAGCAGTGAACACGAGCAGTACTTC. Residues: CASSEHEQYF.

The chain combines TRBV28 with TRBJ1-2, with 11 bases identical to TRBD1. Germline loops: CDR1 MDHEN, CDR2 SYDVKM. The CDR3 is 17 residues long. With 5 bases clipped from V and 1 base from J, the junction kept 9 bases outside the gene matches. The CDR3 sequence is CASSQGTGGPLNYGYTF. Here the CDR3 DNA reads TGTGCCAGCAGTCAAGGGACAGGGGGTCCACTTAACTATGGCTACACCTTC.

This chain connects TRBV30 to TRBJ2-7; 8 bases match TRBD2. The germline gives CDR1 GTSNPN, CDR2 SVGIG (reference sequence). V dropped 4 bases and J dropped 4; count of bases not matched to a gene: 15. The CDR3 totals 16 residues. CDR3 in amino acids: CAWTRIEAGALYEQYF. CDR3 bases: TGTGCCTGGACCCGAATCGAAGCGGGAGCTTTGTACGAGCAGTACTTC.